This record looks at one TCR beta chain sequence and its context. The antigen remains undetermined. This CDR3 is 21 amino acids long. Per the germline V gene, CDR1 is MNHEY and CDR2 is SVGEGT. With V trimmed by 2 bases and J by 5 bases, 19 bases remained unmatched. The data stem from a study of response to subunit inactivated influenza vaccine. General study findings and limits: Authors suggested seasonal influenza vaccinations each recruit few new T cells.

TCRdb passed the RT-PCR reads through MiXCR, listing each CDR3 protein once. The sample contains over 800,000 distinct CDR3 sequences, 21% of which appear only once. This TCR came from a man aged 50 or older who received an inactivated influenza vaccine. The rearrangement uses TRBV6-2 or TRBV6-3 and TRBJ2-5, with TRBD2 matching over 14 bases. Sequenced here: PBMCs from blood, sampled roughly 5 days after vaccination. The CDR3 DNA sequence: TGTGCCAGCAGTTACCCCCCTAAGGGGACTAGCGGGAGAGTTCGGTGGGAGACCCAGTACTTC. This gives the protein CASSYPPKGTSGRVRWETQYF.